Below are 32 T cell receptor beta chains sequenced from a single sample in a study of OX40 agonist ivuxolimab in advanced cancers. The data were produced by immunoSEQ multiplex PCR, yet TCRdb's version contains in-frame clones alone and is incomplete. The data contain tens of thousands of clones, around nine tenths of them singletons. The specimen was CD4+ or CD8+ T cells sorted from blood, collected in a trial of the OX40 agonist ivuxolimab. Receptors were obtained from an adult with an advanced solid tumor such as melanoma, head and neck, liver or kidney cancer.

The V and J genes are TRBV13 and TRBJ2-4; TRBD1 might be the D (6 bases). Germline values: CDR1 PRHDT, CDR2 FYEKMQ (reference sequence). Trimming stripped 6 bases from V and 1 base from J, with 13 bases between. CDR3 length: 15 residues. The CDR3 loop is CASRTRGSAKNIQYF. CDR3 coding DNA: TGTGCCAGCAGGACCAGGGGTTCGGCCAAAAACATTCAGTACTTC.

V usage is TRBV19 and J usage is TRBJ2-7, with TRBD2 matching 13 bases. Per the germline V gene, CDR1 is LNHDA and CDR2 is SQIVND (reference sequence). The length of the CDR3 is 17 residues. V lost 5 bases to trimming and J lost 2 bases; unmatched junction nucleotides: 9. This CDR3 is CASSRGGGLAGTYEQYF. The CDR3, as DNA: TGTGCCAGTAGTCGCGGCGGGGGACTAGCGGGAACCTACGAGCAGTACTTC.

This clone is a singleton in its sample. The gene calls are TRBV5-1 and TRBJ2-1; tentative D call: TRBD2 (6 bases). The CDR3 covers 15 residues. V was trimmed by 4 bases and J by 3 bases, leaving 14 bases between them. The germline V gene has CDR1 SGHRS and CDR2 YFSETQ. The CDR3 DNA is TGCGCCAGCAGCCGGGGCGGGGAGTTCTACAATGAGCAGTTCTTC. It yields the protein CASSRGGEFYNEQFF.

The rearrangement joins TRBV2 to TRBJ2-7, with a possible D match to TRBD1 (6 bases). The CDR3 extends over 13 amino acids. V was clipped by 8 bases and J by 2 bases, with 13 bases between them. Germline-derived CDR1 and CDR2 are SNHLY and FYNNEI. CDR3 sequence: CASLPGQAYEQYF. CDR3 DNA sequence: TGTGCCAGCTTGCCGGGACAAGCCTACGAGCAGTACTTC.

The CDR3 reads CASSLGGSGGLRAQDTQYF. The CDR3 DNA is TGTGCCAGCAGCTTGGGGGGTAGCGGGGGCTTAAGGGCCCAAGATACGCAGTATTTT. The genes are TRBV5-4 and TRBJ2-3; 9 bases fit TRBD2. Germline-derived CDR1 and CDR2 are SGHNT and YYREEE (reference sequence). Trimming cost V 0 bases and J 5 bases; bases outside gene matches: 16. This CDR3 spans 19 amino acids.

The rearrangement joins TRBV15 to TRBJ1-5; no definite D call. With 0 bases removed from V and 4 bases from J, the gap between germline ends came to 7 bases. Germline V lookup: CDR1 LNHNV, CDR2 YYDKDF (reference sequence). There are 14 residues in the CDR3. The CDR3 sequence is CATSREQFNQPQHF. CDR3 sequence (DNA): TGTGCCACCAGCAGAGAGCAGTTTAATCAGCCCCAGCATTTT.

In this sample, this clone turned up once. This chain joins TRBV19 and TRBJ1-3, with D uncertain. Germline values: CDR1 LNHDA, CDR2 SQIVND (reference sequence). Trimming removed 6 bases from V and 0 bases from J, with 9 bases in between. This CDR3 contains 14 residues. The CDR3 sequence: CASRSPRSGNTIYF. The DNA of the CDR3 is TGTGCCAGTAGATCCCCGCGCTCTGGAAACACCATATATTTT.

The chain combines TRBV5-1 with TRBJ1-3, with D perhaps TRBD1 (5 bases). The CDR3 spans 16 residues. V was shortened by 0 bases and J by 4 bases, with 14 bases between the two germline ends. Germline CDR1 SGHRS, CDR2 YFSETQ. CDR3 in DNA: TGCGCCAGCAGCTTGGTTGGGGGAAGGTACGGAAACACCATATATTTT. This codes for CASSLVGGRYGNTIYF.

Remarks on this clone: This sample includes further DNA sequences coding for the same CDR3. The chain joins TRBV19 to TRBJ2-7, with D possibly matching TRBD1 (5 bases). CDR1 is LNHDA and CDR2 is SQIVND in the germline V gene (reference sequence). The CDR3 covers 13 residues. Trimming took off 2 bases at V and 4 bases at J, with 9 bases between the two ends. The CDR3 DNA reads TGTGCCAGTAGTATACAACAGGATTACGAGCAGTACTTC. This codes for CASSIQQDYEQYF.

The V and J genes are TRBV5-6 and TRBJ2-1, with D possibly being TRBD1 or TRBD2 (6 bases each). Germline V CDR1 and CDR2: SGHDT, YYEEEE. The CDR3 loop spans 15 amino acids. The V gene lost 2 bases and the J gene lost 2 bases, with 11 bases spanning the gap. The CDR3 is CASSFGGSPYNEQFF. The CDR3 coding sequence is TGTGCCAGCAGCTTCGGGGGCAGTCCCTACAATGAGCAGTTCTTC.

The chain couples TRBV6-1 to TRBJ2-3, with TRBD1 matching over 9 bases. CDR1 is MNHNS, CDR2 SASEGT, per germline. The CDR3 is 15 amino acids. The junction had 6 bases not matched to a gene; V was cut back by 5 bases and J by 3 bases. CDR3 in amino acids: CASSPQQGATDTQYF. As DNA, the CDR3 is TGTGCCAGCAGTCCTCAACAGGGGGCTACAGATACGCAGTATTTT.

The V and J genes are TRBV5-1 and TRBJ2-3; 7 bases align to TRBD2. Trimming at V came to 4 bases and at J to 0 bases, leaving 8 bases not matched to a gene. The CDR3 contains 16 residues. CDR1 and CDR2 from the germline V gene are SGHRS and YFSETQ. CDR3 nucleotide sequence: TGCGCCAGCAGCCCTAGCGGAGGTTCTAGCACAGATACGCAGTATTTT. Translated, it gives CASSPSGGSSTDTQYF.

This clone occurred once. The chain couples TRBV19 to TRBJ1-5; unclear D gene. V lost 3 bases, J lost 0 bases, and 9 bases lay in between. The CDR3 length is 15 residues. Germline CDR1 reads LNHDA; CDR2 reads SQIVND (reference sequence). CDR3 residues: CASSIRGYSNQPQHF. The CDR3 DNA reads TGTGCCAGTAGTATTCGGGGATATAGCAATCAGCCCCAGCATTTT.

The chain couples TRBV5-1 to TRBJ1-4, with D uncertain. CDR3 length: 12 residues. V lost 1 base to trimming and J lost 7 bases, with 5 bases between them. Germline CDR1 is SGHRS and CDR2 is YFSETQ. The CDR3 DNA follows: TGCGCCAGCAGCTTGCCCTCTGAAAAACTGTTTTTT. It translates to CASSLPSEKLFF. The full variable domain, in which reference TRBV5-1 and TRBJ1-4 provide the parts outside the CDR3, is KAGVTQTPRYLIKTRGQQVTLSCSPISGHRSVSWYQQTPGQGLQFLFEYFSETQRNKGNFPGRFSGRQFSNSRSEMNVSTLELGDSALYLCASSLPSEKLFFGSGTQLSVL.

The rearrangement links TRBV9 to TRBJ2-2, with TRBD1 identical over 10 bases. CDR1 is SGDLS, CDR2 YYNGEE, per germline. The CDR3 consists of 15 residues. V shed 4 bases and J 8 bases; nucleotides not matched to a gene: 8. The DNA for the CDR3 is TGTGCCAGCAGCCCCGGGACAGGGGCTCTAGGGGAGCTGTTTTTT. As protein: CASSPGTGALGELFF.

This sequence joins TRBV6-5 and TRBJ2-1, with TRBD2 identical over 12 bases. Trimming removed 8 bases from V and 8 bases from J; junction bases left unmatched: 10. Germline-derived CDR1 and CDR2 are MNHEY and SVGAGI. The CDR3 loop spans 15 amino acids. The CDR3 loop is CASYQRLAGADEQFF. The DNA for the CDR3 is TGTGCCAGCTACCAACGACTAGCGGGGGCAGATGAGCAGTTCTTC.

This rearrangement joins TRBV6-6 to TRBJ1-5; the D is unclear. Germline CDR1 and CDR2: MNHNY and SVGAGI (reference sequence). The germline V and J ends were trimmed by 2 bases and 6 bases, with 8 bases remaining between them. The CDR3 spans 13 residues. The CDR3 region has the DNA TGTGCCAGCAGTTACGGGTGGCCTCAGCCCCAGCATTTT. The encoded protein is CASSYGWPQPQHF.

The genes are TRBV7-9 and TRBJ2-7, with TRBD2 identical over 7 bases. The V gene end was trimmed by 2 bases and the J gene end by 3 bases; junction bases not matched to a gene: 16. Germline loops: CDR1 SEHNR, CDR2 FQNEAQ (reference sequence). There are 18 residues in the CDR3. This CDR3 reads CASSLWGAAGVDYYEQYF. Written as DNA, the CDR3 is TGTGCCAGCAGCTTATGGGGTGCGGCGGGAGTTGATTACTACGAGCAGTACTTC.

The rearrangement links TRBV6-1 to TRBJ1-4; D ambiguous. With 3 bases removed from V and 0 bases from J, the gap between germline ends came to 11 bases. CDR1 is MNHNS, CDR2 SASEGT, per germline. CDR3 size: 16 residues. The CDR3 coding sequence is TGTGCCAGCAGTGATGTAGGGATTTCAACTAATGAAAAACTGTTTTTT. This translates into CASSDVGISTNEKLFF.

The chain is built from TRBV10-1 and TRBJ1-5; D ambiguous. Germline V gene data show CDR1 as WNHNN and CDR2 as SYGVQD (reference sequence). The length of the CDR3 is 14 residues. Between the trimmed V and J ends, which lost 8 bases and 5 bases, there was a span of 16 bases. The CDR3 loop reads CASPVGRSHQPQHF. In DNA, the CDR3 is TGCGCCAGCCCCGTCGGACGGAGCCATCAGCCCCAGCATTTT.

The J gene is TRBJ1-1, the V gene TRBV25-1, with D possibly being TRBD1 (6 bases). Germline V gene data show CDR1 as MGHDK and CDR2 as SYGVNS. The CDR3 has 12 amino acids. Trimming left V 4 bases short and J 9 bases short, with 12 bases between. CDR3 residues: CASSATGIKAFF. The CDR3 DNA reads as TGTGCCAGCAGTGCCACAGGGATAAAAGCTTTCTTT.

The V gene is TRBV27, the J gene TRBJ1-3, with 12 bases aligning to TRBD1. Germline CDR1 and CDR2: MNHEY and SMNVEV (reference sequence). The CDR3 contains 16 residues. The V segment lost 5 bases and the J segment 4 bases; nucleotides outside the gene matches: 6. CDR3 bases: TGTGCCAGCAGTGTCGGGACAGGGGGCGCGGGAAACACCATATATTTT. It yields the protein CASSVGTGGAGNTIYF.

The chain couples TRBV11-3 to TRBJ2-3; D gene unclear. The CDR3 covers 11 residues. Germline V CDR1 and CDR2: SGHNT, YENEEA. V was cut by 6 bases and J by 2 bases, with 3 bases left in between. CDR3 DNA sequence: TGTGCCAGCAGTTCCACAGATACGCAGTATTTT. It encodes CASSSTDTQYF. Combining the CDR3 with reference TRBV11-3 and TRBJ2-3 gives the whole variable domain EAGVVQSPRYKIIEKKQPVAFWCNPISGHNTLYWYLQNLGQGPELLIRYENEEAVDDSQLPKDRFSAERLKGVDSTLKIQPAELGDSAVYLCASSSTDTQYFGPGTRLTVL.

This chain joins TRBV5-5 and TRBJ2-2; no firm D call. CDR1 is SGHKS, CDR2 YYEKEE, per germline (reference sequence). CDR3 length: 13 residues. V lost 2 bases, J lost 5 bases, and 7 bases lay in between. The CDR3 DNA sequence: TGTGCCAGCAGCTTTTCTGGGACCGGGGAGCTGTTTTTT. Amino acids: CASSFSGTGELFF.

This chain connects TRBV5-1 to TRBJ2-3; 11 nucleotides line up with TRBD1. CDR3 length: 15 amino acids. In germline, CDR1 is SGHRS, CDR2 YFSETQ. Losses at the gene ends were 4 bases for V and 7 bases for J; bases not matched to a gene: 8. CDR3 loop: CASSPEGQGGYTQYF. CDR3 sequence (DNA): TGCGCCAGCAGCCCCGAGGGACAGGGGGGTTATACGCAGTATTTT.

The V call is TRBV30, the J call TRBJ1-4; 9 positions match TRBD1. V lost 1 base, J lost 4 bases, and 10 bases stayed unmatched. The CDR3 is 17 residues long. The germline V gene has CDR1 GTSNPN and CDR2 SVGIG (reference sequence). Here the CDR3 DNA reads TGTGCCTGGAGTGGCCTAAAGACAGGGGGGGATAATGAAAAACTGTTTTTT. Protein: CAWSGLKTGGDNEKLFF.

The count of this clone is one. V usage is TRBV11-3 and J usage is TRBJ2-7, with D perhaps TRBD1 (6 bases). Between the trimmed V and J ends, which lost 7 bases and 4 bases, there was a span of 14 bases. The CDR3 loop spans 13 amino acids. Germline loops: CDR1 SGHNT, CDR2 YENEEA. CDR3 sequence (DNA): TGTGCCAGCACCCGGGACATTACATACGAGCAGTACTTC. Amino acids: CASTRDITYEQYF.

V and J are TRBV19 and TRBJ2-3; D might be TRBD2 (6 bases). Germline CDR1 and CDR2: LNHDA and SQIVND (reference sequence). The CDR3 runs 16 residues. V lost 1 base, J lost 2 bases, and 13 bases lay in between. This chain's CDR3 is CASSIGGTYFTDTQYF. CDR3 DNA: TGTGCCAGTAGTATAGGCGGGACCTACTTCACAGATACGCAGTATTTT.

The rearrangement links TRBV18 to TRBJ1-4; a weak D match, TRBD1 (6 bases). This CDR3 has 15 residues. V lost 5 bases and J lost 7, with 17 bases in between. Germline V gives CDR1 KGHSH, CDR2 LQKENI. DNA of the CDR3: TGTGCCAGCTCAGCCACTCGGACAGACATTGAAAAACTGTTTTTT. This gives the protein CASSATRTDIEKLFF.

The chain uses TRBV6-5 and TRBJ2-1; TRBD2 matches at 10 bases. The junction had 8 bases not matched to a gene; V was cut back by 6 bases and J by 6 bases. Germline CDR1 MNHEY, CDR2 SVGAGI. This CDR3 is 15 amino acids long. The CDR3 loop reads CASRPSGGASNEQFF. The CDR3 DNA is TGTGCCAGCAGACCCAGCGGGGGGGCGAGCAATGAGCAGTTCTTC.

V is TRBV9 and J is TRBJ2-3; unclear D gene. The CDR3 contains 15 residues. The germline V gene encodes CDR1 SGDLS and CDR2 YYNGEE. The ends were cut back, 0 bases at V and 0 bases at J, with 8 bases in the middle. The CDR3 loop is CASSVEGYSTDTQYF. The DNA of the CDR3 is TGTGCCAGCAGCGTAGAAGGCTACAGCACAGATACGCAGTATTTT.

The chain carries TRBV18 and TRBJ1-4, with D uncertain. Germline CDR1 KGHSH, CDR2 LQKENI. The CDR3 is made up of 16 amino acids. The ends were cut back, 4 bases at V and 0 bases at J, with 12 bases in the middle. The CDR3 reads CASSLQASTTNEKLFF. The CDR3 bases are TGTGCCAGCTCACTCCAGGCGTCTACAACTAATGAAAAACTGTTTTTT.